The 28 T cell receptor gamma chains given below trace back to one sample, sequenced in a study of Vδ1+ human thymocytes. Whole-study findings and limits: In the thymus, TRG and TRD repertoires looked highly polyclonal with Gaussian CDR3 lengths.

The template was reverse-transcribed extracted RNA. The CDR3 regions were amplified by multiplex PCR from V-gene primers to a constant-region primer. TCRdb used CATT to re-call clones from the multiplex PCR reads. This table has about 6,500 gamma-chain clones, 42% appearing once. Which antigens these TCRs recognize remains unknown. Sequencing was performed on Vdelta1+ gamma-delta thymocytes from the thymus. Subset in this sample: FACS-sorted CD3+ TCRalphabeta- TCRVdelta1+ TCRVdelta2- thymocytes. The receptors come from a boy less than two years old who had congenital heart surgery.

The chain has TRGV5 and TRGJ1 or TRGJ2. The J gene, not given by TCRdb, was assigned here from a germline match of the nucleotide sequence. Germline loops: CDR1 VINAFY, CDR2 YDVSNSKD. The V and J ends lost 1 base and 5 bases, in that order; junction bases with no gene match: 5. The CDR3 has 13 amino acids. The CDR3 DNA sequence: TGTGCCACCTGGGACAGAGTGGATTATAAGAAACTCTTT. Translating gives CATWDRVDYKKLF.

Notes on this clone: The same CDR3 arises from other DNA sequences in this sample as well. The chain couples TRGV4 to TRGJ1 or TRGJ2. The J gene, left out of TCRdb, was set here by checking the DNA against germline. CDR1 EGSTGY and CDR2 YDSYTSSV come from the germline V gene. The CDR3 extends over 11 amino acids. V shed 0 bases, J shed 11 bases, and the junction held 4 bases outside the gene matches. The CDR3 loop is CATWDGRQKLF. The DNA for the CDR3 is TGTGCCACCTGGGATGGGAGGCAGAAACTCTTT.

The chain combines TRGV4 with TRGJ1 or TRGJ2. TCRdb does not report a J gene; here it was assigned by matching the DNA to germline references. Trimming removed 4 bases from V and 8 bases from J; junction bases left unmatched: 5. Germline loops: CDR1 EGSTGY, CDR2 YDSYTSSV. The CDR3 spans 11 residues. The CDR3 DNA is TGTGCCACCTGGGAGGGCCATAAGAAACTCTTT. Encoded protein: CATWEGHKKLF.

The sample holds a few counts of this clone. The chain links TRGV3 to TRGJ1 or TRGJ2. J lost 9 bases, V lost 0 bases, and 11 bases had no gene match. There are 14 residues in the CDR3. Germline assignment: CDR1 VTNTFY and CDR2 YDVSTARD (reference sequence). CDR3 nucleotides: TGTGCCACCTGGGACAGGCCTTCTTGCGGTAAGAAACTCTTT. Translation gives CATWDRPSCGKKLF.

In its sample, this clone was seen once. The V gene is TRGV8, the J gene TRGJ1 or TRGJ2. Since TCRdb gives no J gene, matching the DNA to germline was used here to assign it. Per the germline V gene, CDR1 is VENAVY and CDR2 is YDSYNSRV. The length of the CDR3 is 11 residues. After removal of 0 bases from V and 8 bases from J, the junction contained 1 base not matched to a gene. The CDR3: CATWDRNKKLF. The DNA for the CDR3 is TGTGCCACCTGGGATAGGAATAAGAAACTCTTT.

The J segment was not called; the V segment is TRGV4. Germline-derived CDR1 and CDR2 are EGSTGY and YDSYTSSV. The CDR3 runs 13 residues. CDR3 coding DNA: TGTGCCACCTGGGATGGGCTTTCAAATGCTAAACTCTTT. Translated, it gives CATWDGLSNAKLF.

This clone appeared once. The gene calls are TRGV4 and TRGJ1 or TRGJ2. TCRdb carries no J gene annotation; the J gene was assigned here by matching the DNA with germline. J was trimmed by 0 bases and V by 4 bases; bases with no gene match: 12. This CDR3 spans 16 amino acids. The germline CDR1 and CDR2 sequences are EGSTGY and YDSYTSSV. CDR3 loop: CATWDAGITNYYKKLF. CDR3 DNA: TGTGCCACCTGGGACGCCGGTATAACGAATTATTATAAGAAACTCTTT.

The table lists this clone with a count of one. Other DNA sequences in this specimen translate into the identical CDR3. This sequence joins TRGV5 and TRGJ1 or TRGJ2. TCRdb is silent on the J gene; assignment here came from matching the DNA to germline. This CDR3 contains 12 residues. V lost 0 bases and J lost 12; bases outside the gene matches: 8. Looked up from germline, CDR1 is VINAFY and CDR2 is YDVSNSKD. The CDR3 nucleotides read TGTGCCACCTGGGACAGGCTGGATAGGAAACTCTTT. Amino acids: CATWDRLDRKLF.

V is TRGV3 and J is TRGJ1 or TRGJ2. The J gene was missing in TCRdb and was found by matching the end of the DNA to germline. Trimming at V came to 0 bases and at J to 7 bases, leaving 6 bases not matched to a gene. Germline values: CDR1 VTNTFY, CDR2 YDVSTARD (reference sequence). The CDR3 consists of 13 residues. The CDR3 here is CATWDRPWYKKLF. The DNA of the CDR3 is TGTGCCACCTGGGACAGGCCTTGGTATAAGAAACTCTTT.

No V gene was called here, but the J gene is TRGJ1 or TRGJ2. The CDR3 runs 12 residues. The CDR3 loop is CATWDVFSKKLF. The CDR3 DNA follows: TGTGCCACCTGGGACGTATTCTCTAAGAAACTCTTT.

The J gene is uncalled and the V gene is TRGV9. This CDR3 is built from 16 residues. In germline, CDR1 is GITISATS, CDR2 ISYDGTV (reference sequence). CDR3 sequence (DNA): TGTGCCTTGTGGGAGCCGGAAGAGGTGAGCAAAAAAAAAAAGGTCTTT. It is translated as CALWEPEEVSKKKKVF.

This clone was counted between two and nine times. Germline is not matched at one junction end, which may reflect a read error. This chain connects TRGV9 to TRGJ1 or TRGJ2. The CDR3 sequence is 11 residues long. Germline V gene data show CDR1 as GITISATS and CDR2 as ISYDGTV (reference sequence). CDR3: CALWGVGKKLF. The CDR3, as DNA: TGTGCCTTGTGGGGGGTGGGAAAGAAACTCTTT.

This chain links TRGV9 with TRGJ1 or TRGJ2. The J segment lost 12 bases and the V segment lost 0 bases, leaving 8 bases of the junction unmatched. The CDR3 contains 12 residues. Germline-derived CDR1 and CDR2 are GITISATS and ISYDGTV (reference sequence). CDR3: CALWEVMGWKLF. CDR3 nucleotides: TGTGCCTTGTGGGAGGTGATGGGCTGGAAACTCTTT.

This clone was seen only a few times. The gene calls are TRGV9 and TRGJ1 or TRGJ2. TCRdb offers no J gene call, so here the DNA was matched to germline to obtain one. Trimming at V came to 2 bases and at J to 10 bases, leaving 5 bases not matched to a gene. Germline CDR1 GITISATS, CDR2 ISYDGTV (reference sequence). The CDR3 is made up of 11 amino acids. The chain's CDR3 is CALWEAPKKLF. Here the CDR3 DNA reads TGTGCCTTGTGGGAGGCCCCCAAGAAACTCTTT.

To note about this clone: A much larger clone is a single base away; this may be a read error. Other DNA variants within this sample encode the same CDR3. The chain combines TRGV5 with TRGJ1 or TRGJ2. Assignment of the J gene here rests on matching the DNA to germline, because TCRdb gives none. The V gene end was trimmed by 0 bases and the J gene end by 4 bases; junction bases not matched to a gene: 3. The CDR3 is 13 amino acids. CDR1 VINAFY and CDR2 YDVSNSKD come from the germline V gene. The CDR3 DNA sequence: TGTGCCACCTGGGACAGGCCCTATTATAAGAAACTCTTT. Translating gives CATWDRPYYKKLF.

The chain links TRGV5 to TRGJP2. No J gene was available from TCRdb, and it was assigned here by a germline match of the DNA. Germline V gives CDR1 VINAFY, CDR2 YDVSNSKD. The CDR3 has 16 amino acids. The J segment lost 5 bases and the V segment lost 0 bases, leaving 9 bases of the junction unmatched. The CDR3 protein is CATWDRRFGSDWIKTF. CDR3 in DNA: TGTGCCACCTGGGACAGGCGATTTGGGAGTGATTGGATCAAGACGTTT.

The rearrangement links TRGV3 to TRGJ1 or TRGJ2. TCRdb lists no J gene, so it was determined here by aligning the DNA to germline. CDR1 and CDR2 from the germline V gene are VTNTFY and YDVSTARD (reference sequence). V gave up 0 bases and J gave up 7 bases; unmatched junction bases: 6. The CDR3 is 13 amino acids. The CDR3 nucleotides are TGTGCCACCTGGGACAGGGGGGAGTATAAGAAACTCTTT. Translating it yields CATWDRGEYKKLF.

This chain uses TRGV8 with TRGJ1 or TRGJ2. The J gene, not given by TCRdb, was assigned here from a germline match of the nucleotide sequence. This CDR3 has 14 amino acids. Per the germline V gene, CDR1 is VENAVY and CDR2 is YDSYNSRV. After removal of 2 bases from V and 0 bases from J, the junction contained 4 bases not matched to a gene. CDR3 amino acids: CATWDNPNYYKKLF. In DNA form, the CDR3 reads TGTGCCACCTGGGATAACCCGAATTATTATAAGAAACTCTTT.

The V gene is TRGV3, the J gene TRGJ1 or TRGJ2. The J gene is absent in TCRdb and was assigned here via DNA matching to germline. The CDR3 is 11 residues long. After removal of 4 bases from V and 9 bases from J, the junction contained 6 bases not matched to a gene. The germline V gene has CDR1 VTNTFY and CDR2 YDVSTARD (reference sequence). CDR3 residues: CATWEVSKKLF. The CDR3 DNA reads TGTGCCACCTGGGAAGTGTCTAAGAAACTCTTT.

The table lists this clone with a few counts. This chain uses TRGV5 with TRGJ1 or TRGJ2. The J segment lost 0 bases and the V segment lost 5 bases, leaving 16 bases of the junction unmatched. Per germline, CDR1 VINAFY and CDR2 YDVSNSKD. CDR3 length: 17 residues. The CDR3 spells CATWVLPIPSNYYKKLF. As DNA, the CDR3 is TGTGCCACCTGGGTCCTCCCTATTCCATCGAATTATTATAAGAAACTCTTT.

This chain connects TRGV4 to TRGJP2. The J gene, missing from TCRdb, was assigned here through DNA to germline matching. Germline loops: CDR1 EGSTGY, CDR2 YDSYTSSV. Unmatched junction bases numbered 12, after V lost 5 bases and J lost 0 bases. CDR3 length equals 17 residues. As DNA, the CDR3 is TGTGCCACCTGGGTGACCCTCCTATATAGTAGTGATTGGATCAAGACGTTT. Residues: CATWVTLLYSSDWIKTF.

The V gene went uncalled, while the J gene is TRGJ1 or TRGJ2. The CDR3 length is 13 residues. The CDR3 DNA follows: TGTGCCACCTGGGACAGGCTTAGGACTAAGAAACTCTTT. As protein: CATWDRLRTKKLF.

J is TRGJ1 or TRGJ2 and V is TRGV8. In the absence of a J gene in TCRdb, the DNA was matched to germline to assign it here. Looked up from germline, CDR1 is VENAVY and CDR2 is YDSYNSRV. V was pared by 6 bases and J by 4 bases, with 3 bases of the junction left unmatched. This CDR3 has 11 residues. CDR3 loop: CATWSYYKKLF. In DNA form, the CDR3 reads TGTGCCACCTGGTCGTATTATAAGAAACTCTTT.

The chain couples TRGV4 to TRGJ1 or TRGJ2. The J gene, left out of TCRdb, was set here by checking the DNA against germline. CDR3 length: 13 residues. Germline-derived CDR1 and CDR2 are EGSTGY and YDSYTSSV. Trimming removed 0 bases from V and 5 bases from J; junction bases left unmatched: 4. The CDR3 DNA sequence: TGTGCCACCTGGGATGGGAGGGATTATAAGAAACTCTTT. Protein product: CATWDGRDYKKLF.

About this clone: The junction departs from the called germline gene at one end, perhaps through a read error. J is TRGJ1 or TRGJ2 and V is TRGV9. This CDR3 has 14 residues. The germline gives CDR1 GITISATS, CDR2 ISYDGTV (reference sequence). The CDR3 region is CALWDSSNYYKKLF. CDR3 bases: TGTGCCTTGTGGGATAGCTCGAATTATTATAAGAAACTATTT.

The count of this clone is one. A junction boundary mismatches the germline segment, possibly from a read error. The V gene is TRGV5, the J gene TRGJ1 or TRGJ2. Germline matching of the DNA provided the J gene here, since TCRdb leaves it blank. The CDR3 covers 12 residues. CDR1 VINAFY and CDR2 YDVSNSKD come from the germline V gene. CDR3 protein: CATWGRRGEKLF. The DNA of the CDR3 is TGTGCCACCTGGGGCAGGCGGGGGGAGAAACTCTTT.

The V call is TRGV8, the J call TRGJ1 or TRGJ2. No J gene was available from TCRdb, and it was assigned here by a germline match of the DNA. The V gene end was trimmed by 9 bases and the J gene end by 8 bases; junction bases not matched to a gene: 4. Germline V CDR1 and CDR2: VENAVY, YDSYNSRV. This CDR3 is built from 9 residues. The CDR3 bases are TGTGCCACCCCAGATAAGAAACTCTTT. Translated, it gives CATPDKKLF.

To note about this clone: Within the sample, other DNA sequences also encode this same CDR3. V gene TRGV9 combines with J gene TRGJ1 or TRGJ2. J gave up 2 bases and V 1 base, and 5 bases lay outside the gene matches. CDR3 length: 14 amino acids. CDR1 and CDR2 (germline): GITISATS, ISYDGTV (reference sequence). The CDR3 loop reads CALWEVRDYYKKLF. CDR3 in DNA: TGTGCCTTGTGGGAGGTTAGGGATTATTATAAGAAACTCTTT.